These 2 T cell receptor beta chains came from one sample sequenced in a study of blood T cell repertoires in COVID-19. Here immunoSEQ multiplex PCR was the method, and the copy in TCRdb shows in-frame clones only, minus some. This sample has 90,000 to 120,000 clones, with around 80% found just once. The sequencing sample was made of peripheral blood. Source of these receptors: a man aged 65 to 85 with acute or convalescent COVID-19.

In its sample, this clone was seen once. This sequence joins TRBV10-3 and TRBJ2-1; tentative D call: TRBD2 (5 bases). This CDR3 has 15 amino acids. Looked up from germline, CDR1 is ENHRY and CDR2 is SYGVKD. The V end was cut by 3 bases, the J end by 3 bases, with 12 bases between. In nucleotides, the CDR3 is TGTGCCATCAGTGATGCTAGCTCCGTCTACAATGAGCAGTTCTTC. Translation gives CAISDASSVYNEQFF.

The V gene is TRBV6-5, the J gene TRBJ1-5; TRBD1 aligns across 8 bases. Looked up from germline, CDR1 is MNHEY and CDR2 is SVGAGI. J was trimmed by 5 bases and V by 5 bases; bases with no gene match: 8. The CDR3 length is 15 residues. DNA for the CDR3: TGTGCCAGCAGTCCCCAGGGGGCGCGTGATCAGCCCCAGCATTTT. Its translation is CASSPQGARDQPQHF.